This TCR beta chain was identified during a study of cytomegalovirus exposure and HLA in healthy donors (dated by TCRdb to 2016 to 2017). Some background on the complete study: An earlier analysis of approximately 550 of the donors reported about 290 Gb of sequence data and some 120 million unique TCR beta sequences from roughly 200 million T cells. The study aimed to test whether cataloging public T cell receptors could reveal signatures of past pathogen exposure. The study combined high-throughput TCR immunosequencing, statistical association of individual TCRs with disease status, and machine learning to predict cytomegalovirus infection status. The T cell repertoires of several hundred subjects were profiled by immunosequencing and related to cytomegalovirus serostatus. About 300 gigabases of sequencing data and tens of millions of unique TCR sequences were included in an early release covering 500 to 750 HLA-typed donors. Donor age, sex, ethnicity and CMV serostatus were collected together with the repertoire data. All discovery cohort repertoires had been generated using a single sequencing platform. Along with the roughly 700-subject first cohort, a separate validation cohort of over 90 different subjects was used. The number of donors typed differed by locus, with about 629-640 for A, B, C, DRB1 and DQB1, around 560 for DQA1, 600 to 610 for DPA1, and some 440 for DPB1. Four to six DR-DQ haplotypes were handled as single units for association and clustering because linkage in the cohort was strong. Rather than drawing on any new phenotypic data, the later analysis identified candidate immune exposures from TCR beta sequences and the way those sequences occurred across donors. Among several hundred genotyped donors of the cohort, an average of approximately 200,000 unique TCR beta nucleotide sequences was sequenced per donor, of which about 18% were non-productive. The genetic ancestry cluster associated with self-reported Caucasian donors included roughly 84% of the 350 to 500 genotyped donors. Both class I and class II loci were covered by HLA typing, at four-digit resolution. To study patterns of TCR occurrence, a later analysis re-analyzed previously published TCR beta repertoires from 700 or so donors and added high-resolution HLA genotyping. In a later genetic analysis, genome-wide SNP genotypes for about 60% of the 666 donors were used, and that subset was treated as a discovery cohort. An earlier analysis of 587 of the donors used high-throughput TCR beta sequencing to judge whether each TCR beta V gene segment behaved as functional or pseudogenic. On the study overall, not on this receptor specifically: A few of the identified cytomegalovirus-associated TCR beta chains were confirmed in vitro to be specific for cytomegalovirus antigens. Assigning TCR associations to individual alleles was difficult when HLA alleles, especially DR and DQ, strongly co-occurred. Because HLA typing was unavailable for some donors at each locus, only the typed subset was used in association tests. Compared with equally common non-associated chains, HLA-associated TCR beta chains in a later analysis were more clonally expanded and had lower generation probabilities. Specific HLA alleles were associated with 15,000 to 20,000 TCR beta sequences at a false discovery rate of 0.05 in a later analysis. In a later analysis, several top co-occurrence clusters were reported to appear linked to parvovirus B19, influenza, CMV and Epstein-Barr virus. An association between a missense DCLRE1C variant and V-gene and J-gene trimming of TCR beta chains was found in a later genetic analysis and replicated in an independent cohort. Across donors, most TCR sequences were observed very rarely, whereas some public TCRs were present in many individuals. Broadly in line with IMGT annotations, most TCR beta V segments showed up in productive rearrangements about 90% or about 30% of the time in an earlier analysis of a few hundred of the donors. The earlier analysis of approximately 590 of the donors excluded fewer than 20 rarely observed V segments, including chromosome 9 orphons, because counts were too low. The study listed 150 to 200 TCR beta chains as associated with cytomegalovirus. CMV serostatus was the only immune exposure information available for the cohort. Some IMGT-functional V segments, including TRBV6-2 and TRBV6-3, could not be told apart with the 87-base-pair reads, so those segments were excluded. This cohort had only TCR beta chains sequenced, and the lack of alpha or paired-chain data limited which features could be detected. The sequencing pipeline was judged likely to have produced a cluster of highly shared sequence variants as a technical artifact. In a later analysis, the rate of TCR association differed among HLA loci, with DRB1 alleles having the most associated TCRs and HLA-C alleles having the fewest. A further reported finding was that TCR beta sequences accurately predicted the HLA-A and HLA-B alleles for most subjects in the first cohort. Presence/absence analyses assumed roughly uniform sequencing depth across donors, an assumption that may not hold. Compared with the roughly 670-donor mean, donors in an Asian-associated ancestry cluster had fewer N-insertions in productive TCRs, according to a later genetic analysis. In both the original and validation cohorts, the classifier was reported to diagnose cytomegalovirus status with high specificity and sensitivity. The authors suggested that the approach could potentially be generalized to other disease states and immunological phenotypes. In a later analysis, most CMV-associated TCR beta chains were found to appear HLA-restricted, with HLA associations seemingly driven largely by CMV exposure. Linkage disequilibrium might explain the correlated functional status among segregating V segments, but an unknown experimental factor could not be ruled out.

From cysteine to phenylalanine, the CDR3 is 13 amino acids long. The kept DNA is CDR3 alone, 39 bases in frame from the first base. The junction shows trimming of 7 bases on V and 1 base on J, and the gene matches do not reach 4 bases of it. CDR1 is given as SEHNR and CDR2 as FQNEAQ, both from the germline V gene (reference sequence). Library preparation was by the immunoSEQ multiplex PCR assay. For the multiplex PCR, a mixture combining 60 forward primers for TCR Vbeta segments and 13 reverse primers for TCR Jbeta segments was used. The CDR3 region of rearranged TCR beta genes was amplified from genomic DNA by a multiplex PCR assay. Amplified TCR beta libraries were sequenced as 87-base-pair reads on the Illumina HiSeq System. The source study handled its data this way. Across the 700 or so repertoires, a later analysis counted approximately 75 million unique TCR beta chains, around 11 million of which were shared by at least two donors. A nearest-neighbor algorithm error-corrected the raw reads and collapsed the reads into unique sequences, merging closely related sequences to remove PCR and sequencing errors. To assign V, D and J gene segments, CDR3 sequences were aligned to IMGT reference sequences. For a sequence to be retained, at least a six-nucleotide match to both a V gene segment and a J gene segment was required. A rearrangement counted as productive if the CDR3 had no stop codons and remained in frame with V and J, and every other rearrangement counted as non-productive. Following IMGT convention, CDR3 was defined as the stretch from the second conserved V-encoded cysteine up to the conserved J-encoded phenylalanine. The earlier analysis of approximately 500 of the donors excluded sequences that lacked an unambiguous match to a single V gene segment. An earlier analysis of a few hundred of the donors called V segments functional above 56.7% productive rearrangements and segregating when the between-donor standard deviation exceeded 5%. A statistical classification framework was developed to diagnose cytomegalovirus status using the catalog of TCR beta chain sequences. V and J gene assignment, in a later analysis, came from comparing TCR nucleotide sequences with IMGT/GENE-DB human TR gene sequences. A later analysis assigned CDR3 sequences and most-parsimonious VDJ recombination scenarios with the TCRdist pipeline. In a later analysis, every TCR beta chain was defined by the combination of its CDR3 amino acid sequence and its V-gene family, and reads without a unique V-gene family were dropped. As a way to deal with suspected cross-contamination and a sequencing artifact, a later analysis dropped approximately 590 nucleotide sequences that were highly shared and had low generation probability. For each public chain, a later analysis derived a clonal expansion index from normalized ranks of inferred template counts within each repertoire. In a later analysis, generation probabilities were computed using a VDJ recombination model fitted to out-of-frame rearrangements, and the results were checked against IGoR. In a later analysis, hypergeometric tests were used to score TCR-TCR, TCR-HLA and TCR-CMV co-occurrence, with a repertoire-size bias correction applied to TCR pairs. In a later analysis, false discovery rates were estimated by permuting HLA or CMV assignments 20 times. A later analysis grouped co-occurring TCRs with DBSCAN, adding TCRdist sequence similarity when clustering within HLA-allele-positive subsets. Repertoires with fewer than 30,000 or more than 120,000 public chains were left out of co-occurrence clustering, as were about five repertoires with anomalous nucleotide sharing. In TCRdb, the immuneACCESS table is reduced to in-frame sequences with V and J assigned. These tables do not hold every clone; where another copy was compared, an unresolved V gene accounts for under half, and the others remain unexplained. V and J calls and clone size are given by that table; D and trimming were obtained from the DNA. This sample has about 120,000 clones in its table, and 72% of those were observed once. The ten largest make up around 4% of the sample.

The cohort comprised 710 or so healthy bone marrow donors. At the time of sampling, every cohort member was nominally healthy, though immune exposures that went unrecorded were likely present. The donor was CMV seronegative and was included in the group of 352 seronegative cohort members. A peripheral blood sample was collected from each donor, and TCR beta sequencing was performed on peripheral blood mononuclear cells. The Qiagen DNeasy Blood Extraction Kit was used to extract genomic DNA from the blood cell samples. As concerns this clone: This receptor's antigen is unknown. No much larger clone is present one base from it, and per-base qualities are unavailable.

The specimen was PBMCs. This sequence was found in a young man in good health and CMV-seronegative. Recombination linked TRBV7-9 to TRBJ2-7; the central 7 bases match TRBD1. The CDR3 sequence is CASTGTASYEQYF. The nucleotide sequence reads as follows: TGTGCCAGCACCGGGACAGCATCCTACGAGCAGTACTTC. Full variable domain (CDR3 extended with the reference TRBV7-9 and TRBJ2-7 proteins): DTGVSQNPRHKITKRGQNVTFRCDPISEHNRLYWYRQTLGQGPEFLTYFQNEAQLEKSRLLSDRFSAERPKGSFSTLEIQRTEQGDSAMYLCASTGTASYEQYFGPGTRLTVT.